The present entry profiles one T cell receptor beta chain with its context. What it binds is not known. This entry belongs to a study of response to subunit inactivated influenza vaccine. Findings and caveats of the study: T cells newly recruited by each seasonal influenza vaccination are few, the authors suggested.

In TCRdb, the RT-PCR reads were re-called with MiXCR into one record per CDR3 protein. Among 600,000 to 850,000 distinct CDR3 sequences listed, around 13% were seen once. The CDR3 extends over 14 amino acids. CDR1 DFQATT and CDR2 SNEGSKA come from the germline V gene (reference sequence). V lost 0 bases and J 0 bases, leaving 7 bases between the germline ends. The receptor was isolated from a man aged 50-60 years who received an inactivated influenza vaccine. Here the sequenced sample was PBMCs from blood, taken less than 15 days before vaccination. This chain uses TRBV20-1 with TRBJ2-3; D perhaps matches TRBD2 (5 bases). The CDR3 here is CSARDWTSTDTQYF. CDR3 bases: TGCAGTGCTAGAGATTGGACTAGCACAGATACGCAGTATTTT.